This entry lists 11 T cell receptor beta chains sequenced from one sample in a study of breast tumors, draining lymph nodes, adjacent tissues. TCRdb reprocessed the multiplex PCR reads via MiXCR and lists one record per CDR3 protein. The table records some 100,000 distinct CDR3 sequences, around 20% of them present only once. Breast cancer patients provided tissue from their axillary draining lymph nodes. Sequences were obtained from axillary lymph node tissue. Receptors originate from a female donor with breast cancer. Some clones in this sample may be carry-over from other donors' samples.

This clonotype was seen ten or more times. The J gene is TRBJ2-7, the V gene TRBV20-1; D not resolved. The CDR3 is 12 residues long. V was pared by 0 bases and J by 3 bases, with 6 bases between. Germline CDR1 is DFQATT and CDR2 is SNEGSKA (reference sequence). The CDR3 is CSAREENYEQYF. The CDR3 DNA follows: TGCAGTGCTAGAGAGGAAAACTACGAGCAGTACTTC.

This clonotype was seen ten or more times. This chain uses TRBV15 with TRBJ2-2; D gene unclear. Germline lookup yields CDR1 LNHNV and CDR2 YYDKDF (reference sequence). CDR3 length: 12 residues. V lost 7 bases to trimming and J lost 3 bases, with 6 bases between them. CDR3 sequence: CATKRDTGELFF. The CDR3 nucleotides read TGTGCCACCAAACGGGACACCGGGGAGCTGTTTTTT.

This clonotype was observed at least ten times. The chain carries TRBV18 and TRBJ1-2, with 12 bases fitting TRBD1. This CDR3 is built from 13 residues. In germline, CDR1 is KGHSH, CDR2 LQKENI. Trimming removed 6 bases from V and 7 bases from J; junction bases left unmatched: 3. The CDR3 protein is CASSGQGARGYTF. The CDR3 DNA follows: TGTGCCAGCTCGGGACAGGGGGCTCGTGGCTACACCTTC.

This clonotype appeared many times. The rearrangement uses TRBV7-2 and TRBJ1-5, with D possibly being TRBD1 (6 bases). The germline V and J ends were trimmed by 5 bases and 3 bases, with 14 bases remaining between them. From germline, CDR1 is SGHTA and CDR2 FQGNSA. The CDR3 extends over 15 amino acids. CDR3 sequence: CASSGYGDTNQPQHF. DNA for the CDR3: TGTGCCAGCAGCGGATATGGGGACACCAATCAGCCCCAGCATTTT.

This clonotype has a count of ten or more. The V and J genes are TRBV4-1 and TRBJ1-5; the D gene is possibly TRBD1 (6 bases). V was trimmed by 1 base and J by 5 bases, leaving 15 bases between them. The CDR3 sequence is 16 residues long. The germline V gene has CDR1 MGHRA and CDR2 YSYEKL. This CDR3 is CASSQGIGQGHQPQHF. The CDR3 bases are TGCGCCAGCAGCCAAGGGATCGGGCAGGGGCATCAGCCCCAGCATTTT.

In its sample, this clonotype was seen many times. CDR3 sequence reads: CASSQGGAGNTIYF. CDR3 DNA: TGTGCCAGCAGCCAGGGGGGGGCAGGAAACACCATATATTTT. The V and J genes are TRBV3-1 and TRBJ1-3, with D possibly TRBD1 on 6 matching bases. The ends were cut back, 3 bases at V and 4 bases at J, with 10 bases in the middle. The germline V gene has CDR1 LGHDT and CDR2 YNNKEL (reference sequence). The CDR3 extends over 14 amino acids.

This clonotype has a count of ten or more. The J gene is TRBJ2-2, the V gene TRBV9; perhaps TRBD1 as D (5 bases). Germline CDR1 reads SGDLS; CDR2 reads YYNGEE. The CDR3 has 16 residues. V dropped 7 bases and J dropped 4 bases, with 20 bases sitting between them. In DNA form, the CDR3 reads TGTGCCAGCGGATTGGGGTGGCAGGGATTCACCGGGGAGCTGTTTTTT. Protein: CASGLGWQGFTGELFF.

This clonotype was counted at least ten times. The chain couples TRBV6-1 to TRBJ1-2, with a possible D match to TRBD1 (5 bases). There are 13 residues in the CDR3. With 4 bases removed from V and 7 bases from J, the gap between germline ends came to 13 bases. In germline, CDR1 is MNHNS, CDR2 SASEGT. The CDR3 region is CASSARSGTGYTF. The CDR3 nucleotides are TGTGCCAGCAGTGCTAGATCGGGGACTGGCTACACCTTC.

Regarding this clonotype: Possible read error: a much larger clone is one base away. CDR3 in amino acids: CSAPLGQDEKLFF. The CDR3 nucleotides read TGCAGTGCTCCCCTAGGGCAGGATGAAAAACTGTTTTTT. The chain joins TRBV20-1 to TRBJ1-4; no firm D call. This CDR3 contains 13 residues. V lost 5 bases to trimming and J lost 6 bases, with 13 bases between them. Germline lookup yields CDR1 DFQATT and CDR2 SNEGSKA (reference sequence).

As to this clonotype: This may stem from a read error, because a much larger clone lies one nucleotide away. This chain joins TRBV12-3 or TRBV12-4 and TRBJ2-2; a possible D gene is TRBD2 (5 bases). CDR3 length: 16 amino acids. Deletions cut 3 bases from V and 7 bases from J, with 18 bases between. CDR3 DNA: TGTGCCAGCAGTTTCCACGCAGTCGTTGGGAGCGGGGAGCTGTTTTTT. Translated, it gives CASSFHAVVGSGELFF.

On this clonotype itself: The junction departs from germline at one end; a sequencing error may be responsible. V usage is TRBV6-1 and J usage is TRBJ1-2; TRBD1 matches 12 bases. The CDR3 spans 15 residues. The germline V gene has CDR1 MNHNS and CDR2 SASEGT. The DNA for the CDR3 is TGTGCCAACAGTAACCCGGGACAGGGGGCGCATGGCTACACCTTC. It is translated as CANSNPGQGAHGYTF.